Following are 17 T cell receptor beta chains from one sample sequenced in a study of T cells after yellow fever vaccination. TCRdb ran MiXCR on the 5' RACE reads and lists one entry per CDR3 protein. This sample has more than 200,000 distinct CDR3 sequences, with approximately 3.5% found just once. The starting material was PBMCs, obtained 15 days after the yellow fever booster vaccination. Every receptor here comes from a man younger than 35 who received the YFV17D yellow fever vaccine.

This clonotype was counted at least ten times. The chain couples TRBV6-4 to TRBJ2-7; no clear D gene. The CDR3 is made up of 14 amino acids. The germline V gene encodes CDR1 MRHNA and CDR2 SNTAGT. The V gene lost 0 bases and the J gene lost 2 bases, with 8 bases spanning the gap. This CDR3 is CASSDSGPPYEQYV. CDR3 nucleotide sequence: TGTGCCAGCAGTGACTCCGGGCCTCCCTACGAGCAGTACGTC.

The gene calls are TRBV5-6 and TRBJ2-2, with a weak D call TRBD2 (6 bases). The CDR3 has 15 amino acids. Germline assignment: CDR1 SGHDT and CDR2 YYEEEE. Trimming removed 3 bases at V and 4 bases at J, with 13 bases between. For the CDR3, the DNA is TGTGCCAGCAGCTCCGGTGGGGGGATCACCGGGGAGCTGTTTTTT. Protein sequence: CASSSGGGITGELFF.

This clonotype was observed many times. The chain combines TRBV20-1 with TRBJ2-7; D not certain. Per germline, CDR1 DFQATT and CDR2 SNEGSKA (reference sequence). The CDR3 contains 15 residues. V dropped 3 bases and J dropped 0 bases, with 15 bases sitting between them. The CDR3 DNA reads TGCAGTGCTAGTCAACAGCGTTCGAGCTCCTACGAGCAGTACTTC. Amino acids: CSASQQRSSSYEQYF.

The sample holds many counts of this clonotype. The chain recombines TRBV9 with TRBJ1-6; the D gene is possibly TRBD1 (6 bases). The CDR3 covers 12 residues. The germline V gene has CDR1 SGDLS and CDR2 YYNGEE. V lost 6 bases to trimming and J lost 12 bases, with 13 bases between them. In DNA, the CDR3 is TGTGCCAGCAACAGGGTCAAGGGACCCCTCCACTTT. Its translation: CASNRVKGPLHF. The full variable domain, in which reference TRBV9 and TRBJ1-6 provide the parts outside the CDR3, is DSGVTQTPKHLITATGQRVTLRCSPRSGDLSVYWYQQSLDQGLQFLIQYYNGEERAKGNILERFSAQQFPDLHSELNLSSLELGDSALYFCASNRVKGPLHFGNGTRLTVT.

This clonotype was observed at least ten times. This chain uses TRBV12-3 or TRBV12-4 with TRBJ2-3; D is perhaps TRBD2 (7 bases). Trimming removed 6 bases at V and 3 bases at J, with 16 bases between. CDR3 size: 15 residues. CDR3 DNA sequence: TGTGCCAGCAGACCCTCGGGGGGCAGTACAGATACGCAGTATTTT. Protein product: CASRPSGGSTDTQYF.

This clonotype has at least ten counts. The rearrangement joins TRBV5-1 to TRBJ1-2; D gene ambiguous. The CDR3 length is 15 residues. Trimming pared 5 bases from V and 2 bases from J, leaving 16 bases between. CDR1 SGHRS and CDR2 YFSETQ come from the germline V gene. The DNA of the CDR3 is TGCGCCAGCAGGCTGGGCGCAGCTCTCAACTATGGCTACACCTTC. It codes for CASRLGAALNYGYTF.

In this sample, this clonotype turned up many times. V usage is TRBV7-2 and J usage is TRBJ2-5; 10 bases agree with TRBD1. Germline lookup yields CDR1 SGHTA and CDR2 FQGNSA. The CDR3 sequence is 14 residues long. V dropped 5 bases and J dropped 5; count of bases not matched to a gene: 5. In DNA, the CDR3 is TGTGCCAGCAGCCAAGACAGGGGGCTTGAGACCCAGTACTTC. It codes for CASSQDRGLETQYF.

This clonotype has ten or more counts. V gene TRBV10-3 combines with J gene TRBJ2-7; D is undetermined. V shed 8 bases and J shed 7 bases, with 15 bases lying between them. Germline V gene data show CDR1 as ENHRY and CDR2 as SYGVKD. The CDR3 loop spans 12 amino acids. For the CDR3, the DNA is TGTGCCATCGCAGGTGACGCTGGGGAGCAGTACGTC. It codes for CAIAGDAGEQYV.

Many counts were recorded for this clonotype. The chain has TRBV5-1 and TRBJ2-1; 7 bases align to TRBD1. Germline V lookup: CDR1 SGHRS, CDR2 YFSETQ. V lost 0 bases and J lost 7; bases outside the gene matches: 7. The CDR3 is made up of 15 amino acids. The CDR3: CASSLGQGKVNEQFF. The CDR3 bases are TGCGCCAGCAGCTTGGGACAGGGAAAGGTGAATGAGCAGTTCTTC.

This clonotype was recorded many times. The chain joins TRBV20-1 to TRBJ2-1; TRBD2 aligns across 7 bases. This CDR3 has 13 residues. Germline V gene sequence: CDR1 DFQATT, CDR2 SNEGSKA (reference sequence). J was trimmed by 4 bases and V by 6 bases; bases with no gene match: 6. CDR3 in amino acids: CSAPRTSYNEQFF. In DNA, the CDR3 is TGCAGTGCGCCCCGGACTAGTTACAATGAGCAGTTCTTC.

Ten or more counts support this clonotype. J is TRBJ2-2 and V is TRBV7-8; D uncertain. CDR1 is SGHVS and CDR2 is FQNEAQ in the germline V gene. This CDR3 has 14 amino acids. V shed 8 bases and J shed 6 bases, with 16 bases lying between them. CDR3 amino acids: CASLGLNRPGELFF. As DNA, the CDR3 is TGTGCCAGCTTGGGTCTTAACCGACCCGGGGAGCTGTTTTTT.

This clonotype has at least ten counts. This chain joins TRBV29-1 and TRBJ1-5; TRBD1 aligns across 8 bases. V shed 5 bases, J shed 7 bases, and the junction held 7 bases outside the gene matches. Germline-derived CDR1 and CDR2 are SQVTM and ANQGSEA. The CDR3 is 13 residues long. The DNA for the CDR3 is TGCAGCGTTTCAGGGGGCTTAAAGCAGCCCCAGCATTTT. Protein product: CSVSGGLKQPQHF.

Ten or more counts support this clonotype. This rearrangement joins TRBV7-9 to TRBJ2-6; D is possibly TRBD1 (5 bases). V dropped 5 bases and J dropped 0 bases, with 20 bases sitting between them. This CDR3 is 19 amino acids long. Germline V CDR1 and CDR2: SEHNR, FQNEAQ (reference sequence). The CDR3 region is CASSPRSGLLSSGANVLTF. In DNA form, the CDR3 reads TGTGCCAGCAGCCCCCGCTCAGGGCTCCTCAGCTCTGGGGCCAACGTCCTGACTTTC.

This clonotype came up many times. The chain couples TRBV5-1 to TRBJ1-1; TRBD1 matches 8 bases. Germline values: CDR1 SGHRS, CDR2 YFSETQ. J lost 1 base, V lost 4 bases, and 6 bases had no gene match. The CDR3 is 15 residues long. The CDR3 region is CASSAQTGGNTEAFF. CDR3 DNA: TGCGCCAGCAGCGCCCAAACAGGGGGGAACACTGAAGCTTTCTTT.

This clonotype was detected many times. The rearrangement uses TRBV28 and TRBJ1-3, with D hard to call. This CDR3 region has 14 residues. Trimming removed 3 bases from V and 5 bases from J, with 11 bases in between. Looked up from germline, CDR1 is MDHEN and CDR2 is SYDVKM. CDR3 loop: CASSFGQQRNTIYF. The CDR3 DNA reads as TGTGCCAGCAGTTTTGGCCAGCAAAGAAACACCATATATTTT.

This clonotype appeared many times. The chain carries TRBV7-9 and TRBJ1-2, with 8 bases lining up with TRBD1. The CDR3 extends over 16 amino acids. Germline V gene sequence: CDR1 SEHNR, CDR2 FQNEAQ (reference sequence). The V gene end was trimmed by 3 bases and the J gene end by 2 bases; junction bases not matched to a gene: 8. In DNA form, the CDR3 reads TGTGCCAGCAGCTTGGCAGGGGGCGGAAGAAACTATGGCTACACCTTC. Translated, it gives CASSLAGGGRNYGYTF.

This clonotype was counted ten times or more. The chain recombines TRBV5-1 with TRBJ2-3, with 9 bases identical to TRBD1. The CDR3 loop spans 17 amino acids. The germline V gene has CDR1 SGHRS and CDR2 YFSETQ. Trimming at V came to 0 bases and at J to 3 bases, leaving 8 bases not matched to a gene. CDR3 sequence reads: CASSLAWGQGRTDTQYF. The CDR3 nucleotides are TGCGCCAGCAGCTTGGCCTGGGGACAGGGTCGTACAGATACGCAGTATTTT. Full variable domain (missing parts from reference TRBV5-1 and TRBJ2-3): KAGVTQTPRYLIKTRGQQVTLSCSPISGHRSVSWYQQTPGQGLQFLFEYFSETQRNKGNFPGRFSGRQFSNSRSEMNVSTLELGDSALYLCASSLAWGQGRTDTQYFGPGTRLTVL.